A selection of T cell receptor beta chains follows, all from one sample in a study of T cell responses to AZD1222 COVID-19 vaccine. The data were produced by immunoSEQ multiplex PCR, yet TCRdb's version contains in-frame clones alone and is incomplete. Here the sample spans fewer than 150,000 clones, less than 95% being singletons. This specimen consisted of peripheral blood, obtained on day 0 of AZD1222 vaccination. The receptors come from an adult in good health. Both conserved end residues are part of each CDR3. The D gene is left open where the match is weak. Clone size is stated in some rows and not others, as once, few, many or a class when expanded.

15	TRBJ1-5	TRBV3-1/TRBV3-2	few	-	TGTGCCAGCAGCCAAGGCACAGGTAGCAATCAGCCCCAGCATTTT	CASSQGTGSNQPQHF
13	TRBJ2-1	TRBV7-3	-	-	TGTGCCAGCACACAACCCCCCTACAATGAGCAGTTCTTC	CASTQPPYNEQFF
10	TRBJ2-1	TRBV6-6	-	-	TGTGCCAGCAGTGATGTTGAGCAGTTCTTC	CASSDVEQFF
15	TRBJ2-2	TRBV9	once	TRBD2	TGTGCCAGCAGCGCCAGCGGGGGGGCCGGCGGGGAGCTGTTTTTT	CASSASGGAGGELFF
15	TRBJ2-1	TRBV11-3	-	TRBD1	TGTGCCAGCAGCGGACCGGGACAGTCCTACAATGAGCAGTTCTTC	CASSGPGQSYNEQFF
13	TRBJ1-1	TRBV10-3	-	-	TGTGCCATCAGCGCAGGGGAGAACACTGAAGCTTTCTTT	CAISAGENTEAFF
13	TRBJ1-2	TRBV2	-	-	TGTGCCAGCAGTGAAGCGTCCAGCTATGGCTACACCTTC	CASSEASSYGYTF
14	TRBJ2-1	TRBV6-2/TRBV6-3	-	TRBD1	TGTGCCAGCAGTTACTCGCCCGACAGGGCGGAGCAGTTCTTC	CASSYSPDRAEQFF
15	TRBJ2-4	TRBV3-1/TRBV3-2	-	-	TGTGCCAGCAGCGATAGAATTCTAGCCAAAAACATTCAGTACTTC	CASSDRILAKNIQYF
15	TRBJ2-1	TRBV11-3	once	-	TGTGCCAGCAGCTTAGACGGGAGCTCCTACAATGAGCAGTTCTTC	CASSLDGSSYNEQFF
16	TRBJ1-4	TRBV4-1	-	-	TGCGCCAGCAGCCAAGAGGGGAGGGAGAGGGGTGAAAAACTGTTTTTT	CASSQEGRERGEKLFF
15	TRBJ1-5	TRBV10-3	-	-	TGTGCCATCAGTGAGCGTCAGGCGAGCAATCAGCCCCAGCATTTT	CAISERQASNQPQHF
14	TRBJ2-1	TRBV24-1	-	TRBD1	TGTGCCACGGCCGCCGGGACAGACCATAATGAGCAGTTCTTC	CATAAGTDHNEQFF
15	TRBJ2-2	TRBV7-9	-	-	TGTGCCAGCAGCCCGCGGGCGGGGAGCACCGGGGAGCTGTTTTTT	CASSPRAGSTGELFF
15	TRBJ2-6	TRBV10-3	-	-	TGTGCCATCAGTGGGTCAGGGGCTGGGGCCAACGTCCTGACTTTC	CAISGSGAGANVLTF
16	TRBJ2-3	TRBV18	-	TRBD2	TGCGCCAGCTCACCGCGACTAGCGGGAGGGTCAGATACGCAGTATTTT	CASSPRLAGGSDTQYF
13	TRBJ2-1	TRBV10-3	-	-	TGTGCCATCAAGGGGGACTCCTACAATGAGCAGTTCTTC	CAIKGDSYNEQFF
11	TRBJ1-1	TRBV12-3/TRBV12-4	-	-	TGTGCCAGCAGTGCCGGCCCCGAAGCTTTCTTT	CASSAGPEAFF
15	TRBJ2-7	TRBV7-2	once	TRBD2	TGTGCCAGCAGCTTCTATGGGACTAACTCCTACGAGCAGTACTTC	CASSFYGTNSYEQYF
14	TRBJ1-2	TRBV9	-	-	TGTGCCAGCAGCGAGGAGGCAGGTCCCTATGGCTACACCTTC	CASSEEAGPYGYTF
15	TRBJ1-2	TRBV29-1	-	-	TGCAGCGTTGAAGAGGGCGGCAGAGTAAACTATGGCTACACCTTC	CSVEEGGRVNYGYTF
18	TRBJ2-1	TRBV21-1	-	-	TGTGCCAGCAGCAAATCAAGAACAGAACTACACCTAGCGGGTAGGGGGTTCTTC	CASSKSRTELHLAGRGFF
14	TRBJ1-2	TRBV6-5	-	-	TGTGCCAGCAGGACCTGGGGGGCTGGCTATGGCTACACCTTC	CASRTWGAGYGYTF
15	TRBJ1-6	TRBV19	-	-	TGTGCCAGTAGTATTTCCGGGACAACAAATTCACCCCTCCACTTT	CASSISGTTNSPLHF
15	TRBJ2-7	TRBV7-9	-	TRBD1	TGTGCCAGCAGTCCTCGACAGGGAGATACCTACGAGCAGTACTTC	CASSPRQGDTYEQYF
13	TRBJ1-1	TRBV18	once	-	TGTGCCAGCTCTTCGACGGGGAACACTGAAGCTTTCTTT	CASSSTGNTEAFF
13	TRBJ1-4	TRBV5-4	once	TRBD1	TGTGCCAGCAGGTGGACAGGGGGGGAAAAACTGTTTTTT	CASRWTGGEKLFF
15	TRBJ2-2	TRBV5-4	-	-	TGTGCCAGCAGCTTGTCAGGGTTTAACACCGGGGAGCTGTTTTTT	CASSLSGFNTGELFF
16	TRBJ2-2	TRBV7-3	-	-	TGTGCCAGCAGCCTTGGGGGTCCAATCAACACCGGGGAGCTGTTTTTT	CASSLGGPINTGELFF
16	TRBJ1-1	TRBV6-1	-	-	TGTGCCAGCAGTGAAAAAGGGGGGGCCGAGAACACTGAAGCTTTCTTT	CASSEKGGAENTEAFF
13	TRBJ2-7	TRBV9	-	-	TGTGCCAGCAGCGAGGGACACCTCTACGAGCAGTACTTC	CASSEGHLYEQYF
13	TRBJ1-2	TRBV27	-	-	TGTGCCAGCAGTCCGTCGGACAGTTATGGCTACACCTTC	CASSPSDSYGYTF
15	TRBJ2-7	TRBV4-3	once	-	TGCGCCACTTCCGAAAGGGACGCCGGACGCTACGAGCAGTACTTC	CATSERDAGRYEQYF
14	TRBJ1-3	TRBV13	-	-	TGTGCCAGCAGCTTAACCGGGATCGGGAACACCATATATTTT	CASSLTGIGNTIYF
17	TRBJ1-5	TRBV7-2	-	TRBD1	TGTGCCAGCAGCTTAGCGGGACAGGGGGTTGGCAATCAGCCCCAGCATTTT	CASSLAGQGVGNQPQHF
14	TRBJ1-2	TRBV25-1	-	-	TGTGCCAGCAGTCCACAGACAGACACCTATGGCTACACCTTC	CASSPQTDTYGYTF
13	TRBJ2-3	TRBV18	-	-	TGTGCCAGCTCACCCCGGCGCACAGATACGCAGTATTTT	CASSPRRTDTQYF
12	TRBJ2-5	TRBV11-2	-	-	TGTGCCAGCAGCTTAGACCAAGAGACCCAGTACTTC	CASSLDQETQYF
12	TRBJ2-7	TRBV6-5	-	-	TGTGCCAGCAGGGCCAGGGGATACGAGCAGTACTTC	CASRARGYEQYF
13	TRBJ1-5	TRBV6-2/TRBV6-3	-	-	TGTGCCAGCAGTTACTCCGAGGGTCAGCCCCAGCATTTT	CASSYSEGQPQHF
11	TRBJ2-7	TRBV5-1	-	-	TGCGCCAGCAGTAAAGACAGGGAGCAGTACTTC	CASSKDREQYF
15	TRBJ1-2	TRBV5-1	-	-	TGCGCCAGCAGCTTCCAAGACGATCCTAACTATGGCTACACCTTC	CASSFQDDPNYGYTF
14	TRBJ1-4	TRBV6-5	few	-	TGTGCCAGTAGACGATGGCAGGGTACTGAAAAACTGTTTTTT	CASRRWQGTEKLFF
17	TRBJ1-2	TRBV2	-	TRBD1	TGTGCCAGCAGTGAATCTAGGACAGGCTATTCTAACTATGGCTACACCTTC	CASSESRTGYSNYGYTF
12	TRBJ2-7	TRBV29-1	-	-	TGCAGCGTTGAAGTTGCTGATTACGAGCAGTACTTC	CSVEVADYEQYF
16	TRBJ1-2	TRBV30	-	-	TGTGCCTCCCGAGACACCGGGCTCGAAGGAGGCTATGGCTACACCTTC	CASRDTGLEGGYGYTF
15	TRBJ1-2	TRBV18	-	TRBD1	TGTGCCAGCTCACCACAGGACAGGGATAACTATGGCTACACCTTC	CASSPQDRDNYGYTF
15	TRBJ1-4	TRBV19	-	-	TGTGCCAGTAGTATCCAGGCCCGCCGTCGGGAAAAACTGTTTTTT	CASSIQARRREKLFF
15	TRBJ2-4	TRBV6-2/TRBV6-3	-	-	TGTGCCAGCAGTTTCGCCGGAGGCGGGTCTGACATTCAGTACTTC	CASSFAGGGSDIQYF
15	TRBJ1-1	TRBV11-3	few	-	TGTGCCAGCAGCTCCGGAACAGCCAAGAGGACTGAAGCTTTCTTT	CASSSGTAKRTEAFF